Listed below are T cell receptor beta chains from one sample, sequenced in a study of T cells in Graves' hyperthyroidism and ophthalmopathy. TCRdb reanalysed the multiplex PCR reads using MiXCR and keeps one entry per CDR3 protein. The data contain 300,000 or so distinct CDR3 sequences, 21% of them singletons. The material sequenced was blood. The origin of the receptors is a woman aged 45-60 years with Graves' hyperthyroidism. Each CDR3 is given with its conserved first and last residue. The order of the fields is J gene, D gene, clone size, V gene, CDR3 DNA, CDR3 protein. The D gene is left open where the match is weak. Some rows have no size entry. The others give once, few or many, or a class for an expanded clone.

>TRBJ2-1|TRBD1|NA|TRBV2
TGTGCCAGCATGACCGGACAGGGGGCCGGCAATGAGCAGTTCTTC
CASMTGQGAGNEQFF
>TRBJ2-1|NA|many|TRBV2
TGTGCCAGCAGGGGGGAACAGGACAATGAGCAGTTCTTC
CASRGEQDNEQFF
>TRBJ2-3|TRBD2|many|TRBV6-4
TGTGCCAGCAGCCGGGGGGGGGACACAGATACGCAGTATTTT
CASSRGGDTDTQYF
>TRBJ1-1|NA|few|TRBV5-5
TGTGCCAGCAGCGCCTCGGGGGGGGGAGCTTTCTTT
CASSASGGGAFF
>TRBJ2-3|NA|many|TRBV20-1
TGCAGTGGGGCTAGCACAGATACGCAGTATTTT
CSGASTDTQYF
>TRBJ1-3|TRBD1|few|TRBV3-1
TGTGCCAGCAGCCAAGATTGGAGGGGGCTAGCCGGAAACACCATATATTTT
CASSQDWRGLAGNTIYF
>TRBJ2-3|TRBD1|many|TRBV6-1
TGTGCCACTCGGACGGGACAGGGCGGCACAGATACGCAGTATTTT
CATRTGQGGTDTQYF
>TRBJ2-2|TRBD2|many|TRBV24-1
TGTGCCACCAGCCGGGGGGGAATCGAGAACACCGGGGAGCTGTTTTTT
CATSRGGIENTGELFF
>TRBJ2-7|NA|NA|TRBV11-1
TGTGCCAGCAGCTTAGAGTCCGGCCTACGGCGGGACGAGCAGTACTTC
CASSLESGLRRDEQYF
>TRBJ2-3|TRBD1|NA|TRBV6-4
TGTGCCAGCAGACCAACAGGGGGCCGCACAGATACGCAGTATTTT
CASRPTGGRTDTQYF
>TRBJ1-2|NA|many|TRBV28
TGTGCCAGCAGCTTCGGGACGGGCGGCTACACCTTC
CASSFGTGGYTF
>TRBJ1-4|TRBD1|NA|TRBV10-3
TGTGCCATCAAGCCGACAGGGGATACGGAAAAACTGTTTTTT
CAIKPTGDTEKLFF
>TRBJ2-1|NA|many|TRBV20-1
TGCAGTGCGCAGGGCACCACGGGCAATGAGCAGTTCTTC
CSAQGTTGNEQFF
>TRBJ2-3|TRBD1|few|TRBV5-1
TGCGCCAGCAGCTTGGAGGGACAGATAGGAGATACGCAGTATTTT
CASSLEGQIGDTQYF
>TRBJ2-3|TRBD2|NA|TRBV20-1
TGCAGTGCTTCCTCATCCAGGCAGGGAGGGATCACAGATACGCAGTATTTT
CSASSSRQGGITDTQYF
>TRBJ1-6|TRBD1|NA|TRBV3-1
TGTGCCAGCAGCCACAACAGGGGCAATAAATATTCACCCCTCCACTTT
CASSHNRGNKYSPLHF
>TRBJ2-1|TRBD1|many|TRBV18
TGTGCCAGCTCAAAGGACAGGGGTAGTGACAATGAGCAGTTCTTC
CASSKDRGSDNEQFF
>TRBJ2-1|TRBD2|many|TRBV7-2
TGTGCCAGCAGCATGGGACTAGCGGGAGTTGGTGAGCAGTTCTTC
CASSMGLAGVGEQFF
>TRBJ2-7|TRBD2|many|TRBV4-1
TGCGCCAGCAGCGAAGGACTAGCCTACGAGCAGTACTTC
CASSEGLAYEQYF
>TRBJ2-7|TRBD1|many|TRBV20-1
TGCAGTGCTCAGGGACAGTCAAGCTCCTACGAGCAGTACTTC
CSAQGQSSSYEQYF
>TRBJ1-1|NA|many|TRBV6-2/TRBV6-3
TGTGCCAGCAGTTACTACCACCAGGGAACTGAAGCTTTCTTT
CASSYYHQGTEAFF
>TRBJ2-7|TRBD1|many|TRBV27
TGTGCCAGCAGTGACAGGGGGTTGTACGAGCAGTACTTC
CASSDRGLYEQYF
>TRBJ2-1|NA|many|TRBV6-1
TGTGCCAGCAGTGAAGCGGCTAATGAGCAGTTCTTC
CASSEAANEQFF
>TRBJ2-2|NA|many|TRBV7-3
TGTGCCAGCAGCTTAGGTCAGGGGACGAAACCGGGGAAGCTGTTTTTT
CASSLGQGTKPGKLFF
>TRBJ2-1|TRBD2|many|TRBV11-2
TGTGCCAGCAGACCGCTAGCGGGGGGGCCACTGGGTGAGCAGTTCTTC
CASRPLAGGPLGEQFF
>TRBJ2-1|NA|NA|TRBV27
TGTGCCAGCAGTTTTTGGGGCTCCTACAATGAGCAGTTCTTC
CASSFWGSYNEQFF
>TRBJ2-2|TRBD1|NA|TRBV5-1
TGCGCCAGCAGCTTTGGACAGGGGGACACCGGGGAGCTGTTTTTT
CASSFGQGDTGELFF
>TRBJ1-6|TRBD1|NA|TRBV12-3/TRBV12-4
TGTGCCAGCAGTGGGGGACAGGGATATTCACCCCTCCACTTT
CASSGGQGYSPLHF
>TRBJ2-1|TRBD1|NA|TRBV7-9
TGTGCCAGCAGAGGACAGGGGGCAGATGAGCAGTTCTTC
CASRGQGADEQFF
>TRBJ2-7|TRBD1|NA|TRBV6-2/TRBV6-3
TGTGCCAGCAGTTACTTAGGGACAGTAGACTACGAGCAGTACTTC
CASSYLGTVDYEQYF
>TRBJ1-3|NA|NA|TRBV25-1
TGTGCCAGCAGTGATCCCCGGGGCGGAAACACCATATATTTT
CASSDPRGGNTIYF
>TRBJ2-7|NA|many|TRBV10-3
TGTGCCATCAGTGGGTTGGGGGCGAGCTACGAGCAGTACTTC
CAISGLGASYEQYF
>TRBJ2-7|NA|many|TRBV20-1
TGCAGTGCTTTAGACCGGGACGGTACCTACGAGCAGTACTTC
CSALDRDGTYEQYF
>TRBJ2-5|TRBD1|many|TRBV3-1
TGTGCCAGCAGCCAAACTATGGACAGGGTTGCGAAAAAAGAGACCCAGTACTTC
CASSQTMDRVAKKETQYF
>TRBJ1-1|NA|few|TRBV14
TGTGCCAGCAGCCAAGAGGGAGGGACTGAAGCTTTCTTT
CASSQEGGTEAFF
>TRBJ2-1|NA|NA|TRBV27
TGTGCCACCTCTCGGCTAGGAGCCTACAATGAGCAGTTCTTC
CATSRLGAYNEQFF
>TRBJ2-1|NA|NA|TRBV18
TGTGCCAGCTCACTGGGGCCGGCGGGGACTAATGAGCAGTTCTTC
CASSLGPAGTNEQFF
>TRBJ1-1|NA|few|TRBV20-1
TGCAGTGCTTCGGACAGTGAAGCTTTCTTT
CSASDSEAFF
>TRBJ1-5|NA|many|TRBV18
TGTGCCAGCTCAAGACTTCCGGCAGGTTATAGCAATCAGCCCCAGCATTTT
CASSRLPAGYSNQPQHF
>TRBJ2-1|TRBD2|NA|TRBV28
TGTGCCAGCAGCCCCGGACTAGCTGAAGAGCAGTTCTTC
CASSPGLAEEQFF
>TRBJ1-2|NA|many|TRBV12-3/TRBV12-4
TGTGCCAGCAGTCCAAAGGACGGATACTATGGCTACACCTTC
CASSPKDGYYGYTF
>TRBJ2-3|NA|many|TRBV7-8
TGTGCCAGCAACAAAGGGTCACGGCTTTACACAGATACGCAGTATTTT
CASNKGSRLYTDTQYF
>TRBJ2-3|NA|many|TRBV29-1
TGCAGCGTTGAACGGGGTACAGATACGCAGTATTTT
CSVERGTDTQYF
>TRBJ2-6|TRBD1|once|TRBV11-2
TGTGCCAGCAGCCATAGGGGGCAGGGGGCTGGGGCCAACGTCCTGACTTTC
CASSHRGQGAGANVLTF
>TRBJ1-1|NA|many|TRBV7-9
TGTGCCAGCAGCCGTGGGGCCGTGGACCCAAGCAAGAACACTGAAGCTTTCTTT
CASSRGAVDPSKNTEAFF
>TRBJ2-5|TRBD2|NA|TRBV2
TGTGCCAGCAGGCCGGGACTAAAACAAGAGACCCAGTACTTC
CASRPGLKQETQYF
>TRBJ1-5|TRBD1|many|TRBV3-1
TGTGCCAGCAGCCAGTACGGACAGGTCAATCAGCCCCAGCATTTT
CASSQYGQVNQPQHF
>TRBJ2-3|NA|NA|TRBV5-1
TGCGCCAGCAGCTTGCGGGCAGCCACAGATACGCAGTATTTT
CASSLRAATDTQYF